This T cell receptor beta chain was retrieved from a study of molecular identifiers for immune sequencing clone quantification. About the research overall: RNA, taken in replicates from about 21,000 or 97,000 naive CD8 cells, was split five ways, with four sequenced.

This CDR3 is 14 amino acids long. The V gene's germline CDR1 is SGHRS and CDR2 YFSETQ. V was clipped by 3 bases and J by 1 base, with 11 bases between them. This clonotype was counted ten times or more. MiXCR, run by TCRdb on the PCR reads, gives a single entry per CDR3 protein. Of roughly 100,000 distinct CDR3 sequences listed, 30% to 45% are singletons. The specimen was naive CD8+ T cells from blood, with Jurkat cell RNA spiked in. Noted subset: FACS-sorted CD8+CD4-CCR7+CD45RA+ naive T cells. The chain recombines TRBV5-1 with TRBJ2-7; D might be TRBD1 (5 bases). This TCR was recovered from a human donor in good health. Some libraries in this study had Jurkat cell RNA spiked in. For the CDR3, the DNA is TGCGCCAGCAGCTCCGAGACAGCTTCCTACGAGCAGTACTTC. Translation gives CASSSETASYEQYF.